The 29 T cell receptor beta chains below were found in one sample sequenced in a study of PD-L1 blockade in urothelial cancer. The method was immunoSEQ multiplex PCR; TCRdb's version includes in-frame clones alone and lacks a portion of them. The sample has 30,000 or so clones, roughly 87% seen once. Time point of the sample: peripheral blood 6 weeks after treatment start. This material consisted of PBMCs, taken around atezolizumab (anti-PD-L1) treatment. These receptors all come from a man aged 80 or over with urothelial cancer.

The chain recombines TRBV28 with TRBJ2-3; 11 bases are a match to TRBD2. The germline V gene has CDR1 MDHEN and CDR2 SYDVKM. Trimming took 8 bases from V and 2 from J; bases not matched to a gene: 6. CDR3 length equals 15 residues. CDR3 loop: CASHLAGGYTDTQYF. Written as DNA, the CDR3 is TGTGCCAGCCATTTAGCGGGAGGGTACACAGATACGCAGTATTTT.

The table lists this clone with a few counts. The CDR3 bases are TGCGCCAGCAGTGAAGCGGGAGTAAGAGAGACCCAGTACTTC. Its translation is CASSEAGVRETQYF. The chain links TRBV5-1 to TRBJ2-5; 8 bases match TRBD2. This CDR3 has 14 amino acids. Germline lookup yields CDR1 SGHRS and CDR2 YFSETQ. V shed 5 bases, J shed 4 bases, and the junction held 7 bases outside the gene matches.

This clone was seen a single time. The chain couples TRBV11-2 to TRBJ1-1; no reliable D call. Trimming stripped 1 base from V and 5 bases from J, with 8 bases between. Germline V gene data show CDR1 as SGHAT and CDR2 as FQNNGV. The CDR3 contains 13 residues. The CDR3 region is CASSLGSGTEAFF. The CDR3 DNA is TGTGCCAGCAGCTTAGGGAGCGGGACTGAAGCTTTCTTT.

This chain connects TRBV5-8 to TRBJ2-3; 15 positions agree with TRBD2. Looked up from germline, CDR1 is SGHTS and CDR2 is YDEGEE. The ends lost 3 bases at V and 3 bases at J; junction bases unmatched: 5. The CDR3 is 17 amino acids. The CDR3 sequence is CASSSGTSGRITDTQYF. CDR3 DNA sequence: TGTGCCAGCAGCTCTGGGACTAGCGGGAGGATAACAGATACGCAGTATTTT.

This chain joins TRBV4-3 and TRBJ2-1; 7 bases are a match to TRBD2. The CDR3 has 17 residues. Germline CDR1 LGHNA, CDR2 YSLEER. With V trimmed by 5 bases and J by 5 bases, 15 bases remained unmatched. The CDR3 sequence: CASSIYSGGELHNEQFF. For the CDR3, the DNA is TGCGCCAGCAGCATCTACAGTGGGGGGGAGCTTCACAATGAGCAGTTCTTC.

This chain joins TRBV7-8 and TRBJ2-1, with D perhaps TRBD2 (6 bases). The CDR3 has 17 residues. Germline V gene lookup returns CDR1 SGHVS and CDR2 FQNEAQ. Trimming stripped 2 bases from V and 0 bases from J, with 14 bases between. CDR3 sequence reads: CASSLQAGPYSYNEQFF. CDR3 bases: TGTGCCAGCAGCTTACAAGCGGGCCCTTACTCCTACAATGAGCAGTTCTTC. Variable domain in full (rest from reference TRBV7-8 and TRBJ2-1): GAGVSQSPRYKVAKRGQDVALRCDPISGHVSLFWYQQALGQGPEFLTYFQNEAQLDKSGLPSDRFFAERPEGSVSTLKIQRTQQEDSAVYLCASSLQAGPYSYNEQFFGPGTRLTVL.

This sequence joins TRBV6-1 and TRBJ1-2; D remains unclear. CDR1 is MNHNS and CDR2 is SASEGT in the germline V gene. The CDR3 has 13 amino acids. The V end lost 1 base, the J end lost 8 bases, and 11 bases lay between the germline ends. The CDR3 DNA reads TGTGCCAGCAGTGAAGGTGTGAGGGAAGGCTACACCTTC. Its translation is CASSEGVREGYTF.

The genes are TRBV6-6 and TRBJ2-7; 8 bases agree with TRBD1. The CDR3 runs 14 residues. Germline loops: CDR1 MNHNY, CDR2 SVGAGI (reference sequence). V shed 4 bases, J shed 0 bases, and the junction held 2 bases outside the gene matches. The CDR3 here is CASSSGGLSYEQYF. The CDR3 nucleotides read TGTGCCAGCAGTTCAGGGGGCCTCTCCTACGAGCAGTACTTC.

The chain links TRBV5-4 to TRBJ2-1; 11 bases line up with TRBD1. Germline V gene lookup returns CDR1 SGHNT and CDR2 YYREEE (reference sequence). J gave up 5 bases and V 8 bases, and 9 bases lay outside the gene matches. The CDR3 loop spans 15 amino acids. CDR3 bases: TGTGCCAGTAACCCCATGGGACAGGGGGACAATGAGCAGTTCTTC. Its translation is CASNPMGQGDNEQFF.

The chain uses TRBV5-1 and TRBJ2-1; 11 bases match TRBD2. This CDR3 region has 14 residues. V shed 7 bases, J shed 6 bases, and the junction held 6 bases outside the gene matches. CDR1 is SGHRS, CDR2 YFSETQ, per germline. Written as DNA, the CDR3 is TGCGCCAGCGACCGACTAGCGGGACGCAATGAGCAGTTCTTC. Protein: CASDRLAGRNEQFF. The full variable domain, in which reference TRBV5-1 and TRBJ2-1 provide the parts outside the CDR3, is KAGVTQTPRYLIKTRGQQVTLSCSPISGHRSVSWYQQTPGQGLQFLFEYFSETQRNKGNFPGRFSGRQFSNSRSEMNVSTLELGDSALYLCASDRLAGRNEQFFGPGTRLTVL.

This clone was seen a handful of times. The CDR3 is CASSLQGGVGNQPQHF. The CDR3 coding sequence is TGTGCCAGCAGTTTACAGGGCGGAGTGGGCAATCAGCCCCAGCATTTT. The chain recombines TRBV27 with TRBJ1-5; D is possibly TRBD1 (5 bases). The CDR3 covers 16 residues. The germline V gene encodes CDR1 MNHEY and CDR2 SMNVEV (reference sequence). The V and J ends lost 2 bases and 2 bases respectively, with 13 bases between them.

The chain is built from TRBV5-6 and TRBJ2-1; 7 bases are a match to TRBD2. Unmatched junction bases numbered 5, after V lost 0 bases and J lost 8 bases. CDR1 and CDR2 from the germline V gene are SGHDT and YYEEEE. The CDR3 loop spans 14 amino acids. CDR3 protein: CASSLGLAGDEQFF. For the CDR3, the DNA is TGTGCCAGCAGCTTGGGACTAGCTGGGGATGAGCAGTTCTTC.

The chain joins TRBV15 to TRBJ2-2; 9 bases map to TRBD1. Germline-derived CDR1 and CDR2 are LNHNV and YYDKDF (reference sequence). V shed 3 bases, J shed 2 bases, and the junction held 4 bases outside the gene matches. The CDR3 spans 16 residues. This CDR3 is CATSSYRGQNTGELFF. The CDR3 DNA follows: TGTGCCACCAGCAGCTACAGGGGGCAAAACACCGGGGAGCTGTTTTTT.

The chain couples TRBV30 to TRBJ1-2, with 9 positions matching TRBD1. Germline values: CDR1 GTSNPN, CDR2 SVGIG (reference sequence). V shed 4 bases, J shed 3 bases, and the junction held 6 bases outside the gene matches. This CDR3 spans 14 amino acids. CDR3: CAWIIGQGHYGYTF. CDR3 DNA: TGTGCCTGGATTATCGGACAGGGGCACTATGGCTACACCTTC.

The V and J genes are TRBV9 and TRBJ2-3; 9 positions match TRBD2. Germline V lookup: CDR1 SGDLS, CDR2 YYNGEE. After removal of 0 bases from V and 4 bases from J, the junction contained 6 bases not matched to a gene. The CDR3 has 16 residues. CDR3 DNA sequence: TGTGCCAGCAGCGTAGGCCTAGCGGGAAGCGCAGATACGCAGTATTTT. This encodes CASSVGLAGSADTQYF.

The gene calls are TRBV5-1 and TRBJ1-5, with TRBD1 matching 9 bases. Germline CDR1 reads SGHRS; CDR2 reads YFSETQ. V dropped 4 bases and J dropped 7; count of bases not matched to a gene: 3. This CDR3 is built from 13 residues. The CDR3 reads CASSADRGQPQHF. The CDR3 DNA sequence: TGCGCCAGCAGCGCTGACAGGGGGCAGCCCCAGCATTTT.

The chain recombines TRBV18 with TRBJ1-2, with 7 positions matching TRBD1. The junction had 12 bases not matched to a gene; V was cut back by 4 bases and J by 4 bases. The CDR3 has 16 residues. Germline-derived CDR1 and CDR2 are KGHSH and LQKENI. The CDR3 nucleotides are TGTGCCAGCTCACAGACCCCGACAGGGTCGGGCTATGGCTACACCTTC. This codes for CASSQTPTGSGYGYTF.

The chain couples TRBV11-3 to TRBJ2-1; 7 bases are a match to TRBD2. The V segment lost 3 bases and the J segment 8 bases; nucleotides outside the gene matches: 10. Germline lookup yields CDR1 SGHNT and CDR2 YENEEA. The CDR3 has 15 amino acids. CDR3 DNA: TGTGCCAGCAGCTTCGCGGGAGTAGTCCCCCATGAGCAGTTCTTC. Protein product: CASSFAGVVPHEQFF.

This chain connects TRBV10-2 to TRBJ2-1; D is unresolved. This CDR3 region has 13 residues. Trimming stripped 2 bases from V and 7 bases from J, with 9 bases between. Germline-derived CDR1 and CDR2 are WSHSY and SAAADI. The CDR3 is CASSEVYANEQFF. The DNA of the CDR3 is TGCGCCAGCAGTGAGGTCTACGCGAATGAGCAGTTCTTC.

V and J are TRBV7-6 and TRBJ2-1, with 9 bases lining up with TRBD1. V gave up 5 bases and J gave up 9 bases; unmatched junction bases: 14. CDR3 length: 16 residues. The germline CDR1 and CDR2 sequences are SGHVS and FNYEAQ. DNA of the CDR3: TGTGCCAGCAGCCGGGCCCCGGGACAGGGAACGGGTGAGCAGTTCTTC. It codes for CASSRAPGQGTGEQFF.

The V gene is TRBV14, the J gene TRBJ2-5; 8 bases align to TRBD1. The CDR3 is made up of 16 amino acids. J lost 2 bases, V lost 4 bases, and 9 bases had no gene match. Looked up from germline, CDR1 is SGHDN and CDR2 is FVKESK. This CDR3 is CASSRLGTGSQETQYF. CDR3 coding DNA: TGTGCCAGCAGCCGCTTAGGGACAGGTTCTCAAGAGACCCAGTACTTC.

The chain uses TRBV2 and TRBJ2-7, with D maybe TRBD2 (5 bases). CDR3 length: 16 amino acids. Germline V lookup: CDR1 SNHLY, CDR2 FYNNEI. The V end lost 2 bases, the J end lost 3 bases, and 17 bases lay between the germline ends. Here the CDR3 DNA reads TGTGCCAGCAGTGAAAATTCCGGAGGATTGCTCTACGAGCAGTACTTC. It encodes CASSENSGGLLYEQYF.

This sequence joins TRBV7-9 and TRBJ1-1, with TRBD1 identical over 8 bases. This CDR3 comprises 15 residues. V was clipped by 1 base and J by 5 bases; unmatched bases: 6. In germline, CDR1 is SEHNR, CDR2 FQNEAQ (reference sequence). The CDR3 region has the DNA TGTGCCAGCAGCTTAGGGGGGACAGGAGGAACTGAAGCTTTCTTT. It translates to CASSLGGTGGTEAFF.

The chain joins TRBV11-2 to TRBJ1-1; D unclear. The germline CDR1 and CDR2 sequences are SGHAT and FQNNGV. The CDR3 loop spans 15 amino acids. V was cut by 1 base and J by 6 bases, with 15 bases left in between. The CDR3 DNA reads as TGTGCCAGCAGCTTAGGGGATCGGGGATACGCTGAAGCTTTCTTT. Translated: CASSLGDRGYAEAFF. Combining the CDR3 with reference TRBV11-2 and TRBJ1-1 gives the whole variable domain EAGVAQSPRYKIIEKRQSVAFWCNPISGHATLYWYQQILGQGPKLLIQFQNNGVVDDSQLPKDRFSAERLKGVDSTLKIQPAKLEDSAVYLCASSLGDRGYAEAFFGQGTRLTVV.

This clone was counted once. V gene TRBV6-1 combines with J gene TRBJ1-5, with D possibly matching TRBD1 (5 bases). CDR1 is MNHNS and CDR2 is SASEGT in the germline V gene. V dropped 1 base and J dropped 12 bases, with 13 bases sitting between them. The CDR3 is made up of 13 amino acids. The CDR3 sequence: CASSEGRQLIQHF. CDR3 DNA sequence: TGTGCCAGCAGTGAAGGGAGACAGCTGATCCAGCATTTT.

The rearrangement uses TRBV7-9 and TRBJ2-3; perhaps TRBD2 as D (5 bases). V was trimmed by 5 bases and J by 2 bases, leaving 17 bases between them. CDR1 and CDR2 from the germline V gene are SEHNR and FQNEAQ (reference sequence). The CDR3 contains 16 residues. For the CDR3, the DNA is TGTGCCAGCAGCCCAACTAGTGTGGGATCCACAGATACGCAGTATTTT. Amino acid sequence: CASSPTSVGSTDTQYF.

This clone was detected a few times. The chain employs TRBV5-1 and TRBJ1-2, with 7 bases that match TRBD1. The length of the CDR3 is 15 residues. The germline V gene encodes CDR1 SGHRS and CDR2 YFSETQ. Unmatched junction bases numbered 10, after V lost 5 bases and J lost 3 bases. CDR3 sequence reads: CASSLTGDSDYGYTF. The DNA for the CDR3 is TGCGCCAGCAGTTTAACAGGGGATAGCGACTATGGCTACACCTTC.

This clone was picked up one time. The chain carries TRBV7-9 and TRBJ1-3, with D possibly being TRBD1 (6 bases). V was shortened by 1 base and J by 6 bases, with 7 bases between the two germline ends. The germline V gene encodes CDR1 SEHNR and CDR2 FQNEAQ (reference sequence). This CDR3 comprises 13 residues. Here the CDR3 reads CASSLGTVNTIYF. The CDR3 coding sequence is TGTGCCAGCAGCTTAGGGACAGTAAACACCATATATTTT.

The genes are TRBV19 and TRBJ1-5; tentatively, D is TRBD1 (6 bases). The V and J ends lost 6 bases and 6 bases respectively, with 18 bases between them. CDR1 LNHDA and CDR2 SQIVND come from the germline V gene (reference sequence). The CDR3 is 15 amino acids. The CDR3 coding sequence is TGTGCCAGTAGCCAGAGCGGGGGAGGGGGTCAGCCCCAGCATTTT. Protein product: CASSQSGGGGQPQHF.